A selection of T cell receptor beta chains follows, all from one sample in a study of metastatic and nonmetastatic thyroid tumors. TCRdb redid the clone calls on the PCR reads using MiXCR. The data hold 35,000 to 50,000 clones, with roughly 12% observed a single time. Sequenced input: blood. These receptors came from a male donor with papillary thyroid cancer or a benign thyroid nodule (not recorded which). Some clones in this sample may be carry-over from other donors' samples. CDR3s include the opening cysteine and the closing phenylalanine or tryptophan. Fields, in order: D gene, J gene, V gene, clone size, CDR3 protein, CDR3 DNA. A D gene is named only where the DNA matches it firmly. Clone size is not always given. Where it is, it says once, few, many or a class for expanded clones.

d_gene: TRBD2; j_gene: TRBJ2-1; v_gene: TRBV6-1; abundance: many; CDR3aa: CASRGLAGGPNEQFF; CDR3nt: TGTGCCAGCAGGGGACTAGCGGGGGGACCCAATGAGCAGTTCTTC
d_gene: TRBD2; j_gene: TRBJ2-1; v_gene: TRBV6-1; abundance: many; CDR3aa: CASRGTSAYNEQFF; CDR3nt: TGTGCCAGCAGAGGGACTAGCGCATACAATGAGCAGTTCTTC
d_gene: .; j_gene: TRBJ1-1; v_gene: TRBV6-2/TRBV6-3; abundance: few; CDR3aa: CASSREYTEAFF; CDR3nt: TGTGCCAGCAGCCGAGAGTACACTGAAGCTTTCTTT
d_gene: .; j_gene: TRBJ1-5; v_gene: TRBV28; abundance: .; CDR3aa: CASSQDGGANQPQHF; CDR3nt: TGTGCCAGCAGTCAAGATGGCGGGGCGAATCAGCCCCAGCATTTT
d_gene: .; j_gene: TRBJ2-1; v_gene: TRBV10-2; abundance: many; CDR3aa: CASSGAGAYNEQFF; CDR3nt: TGCGCCAGCAGTGGAGCCGGGGCATACAATGAGCAGTTCTTC
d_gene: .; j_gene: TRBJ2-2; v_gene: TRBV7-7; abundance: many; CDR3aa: CASSRDLRGAGELFF; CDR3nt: TGTGCTAGCAGCCGGGACCTCCGTGGAGCCGGGGAGCTGTTTTTT
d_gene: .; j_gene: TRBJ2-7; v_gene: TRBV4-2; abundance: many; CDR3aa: CASSQDWTVAYEQYF; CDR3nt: TGTGCCAGCAGCCAAGATTGGACAGTTGCCTACGAGCAGTACTTC
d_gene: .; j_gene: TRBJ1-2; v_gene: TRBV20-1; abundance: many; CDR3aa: CSAGTSGRRNYGHTF; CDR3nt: TGCAGTGCCGGGACGTCGGGCCGCAGAAACTATGGCCACACCTTC
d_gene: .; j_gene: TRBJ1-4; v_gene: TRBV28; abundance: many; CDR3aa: CASNLVGEKLFF; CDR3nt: TGTGCCAGCAACCTTGTTGGGGAAAAACTGTTTTTT
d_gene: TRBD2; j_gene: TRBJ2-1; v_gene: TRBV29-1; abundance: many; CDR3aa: CSVAGTTYYNEQFF; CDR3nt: TGCAGCGTCGCTGGGACTACCTACTACAATGAGCAGTTCTTC
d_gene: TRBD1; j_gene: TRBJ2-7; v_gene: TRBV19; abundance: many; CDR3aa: CASSAPGQGSYEQYF; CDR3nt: TGTGCCAGTAGTGCGCCGGGACAGGGGAGTTACGAGCAGTACTTC
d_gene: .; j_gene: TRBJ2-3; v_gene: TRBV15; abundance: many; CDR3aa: CATSRDRGDTQYF; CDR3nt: TGTGCCACCAGCAGAGATCGGGGAGATACGCAGTATTTT
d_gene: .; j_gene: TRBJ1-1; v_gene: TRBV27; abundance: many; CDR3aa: CASITGGGTEAFF; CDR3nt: TGTGCCAGCATAACGGGGGGGGGCACTGAAGCTTTCTTT
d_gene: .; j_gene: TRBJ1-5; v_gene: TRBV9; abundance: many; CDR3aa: CASSVDGGRDQPQHF; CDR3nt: TGTGCCAGCAGCGTAGATGGAGGGAGGGATCAGCCCCAGCATTTT
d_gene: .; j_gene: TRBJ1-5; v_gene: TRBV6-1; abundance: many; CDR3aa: CASSAVFDQPQHF; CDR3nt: TGTGCCAGCAGTGCGGTTTTCGATCAGCCCCAGCATTTT
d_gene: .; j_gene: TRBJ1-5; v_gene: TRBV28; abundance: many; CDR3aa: CASSLNRNQPQHF; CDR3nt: TGTGCCAGCAGTTTAAATCGCAATCAGCCCCAGCATTTT
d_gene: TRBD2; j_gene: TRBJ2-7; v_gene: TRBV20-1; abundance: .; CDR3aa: CSAPRPGTSGEQYF; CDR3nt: TGCAGTGCTCCACGTCCCGGGACTAGCGGCGAGCAGTACTTC
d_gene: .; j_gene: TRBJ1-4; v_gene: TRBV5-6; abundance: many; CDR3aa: CASSERLLNEKLFF; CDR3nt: TGTGCCAGCAGCGAGCGACTCCTTAATGAAAAACTGTTTTTT
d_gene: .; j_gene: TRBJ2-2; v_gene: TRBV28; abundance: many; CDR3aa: CAGEFTEATWRPNTGELFF; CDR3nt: TGTGCCGGGGAGTTTACGGAGGCGACCTGGCGCCCGAACACCGGGGAGCTGTTTTTT
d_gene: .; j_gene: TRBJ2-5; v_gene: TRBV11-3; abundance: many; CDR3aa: CASSLGRRDETQYF; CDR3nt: TGTGCCAGCAGCTTAGGCCGCAGGGATGAGACCCAGTACTTC
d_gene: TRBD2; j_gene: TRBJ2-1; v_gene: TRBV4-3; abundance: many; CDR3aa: CASSQGLAGYNEQFF; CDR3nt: TGCGCCAGCAGCCAAGGACTAGCGGGCTACAATGAGCAGTTCTTC
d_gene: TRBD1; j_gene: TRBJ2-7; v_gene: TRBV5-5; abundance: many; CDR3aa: CASSPRGGNEQYF; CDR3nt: TGTGCCAGCAGCCCCCGAGGGGGCAACGAGCAGTACTTC
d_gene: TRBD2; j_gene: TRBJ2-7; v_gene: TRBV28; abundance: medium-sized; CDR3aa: CASSSPASGLYEQYF; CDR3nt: TGTGCCAGCAGTTCCCCGGCTAGCGGGTTGTACGAGCAGTACTTC
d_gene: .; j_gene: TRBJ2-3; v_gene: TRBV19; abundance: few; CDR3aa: CASSIVGSDTQYF; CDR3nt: TGTGCCAGTAGTATCGTGGGCTCAGATACGCAGTATTTT
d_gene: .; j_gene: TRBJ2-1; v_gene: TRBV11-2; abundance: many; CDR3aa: CASSLVAQRQFF; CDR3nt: TGTGCCAGCAGCTTAGTTGCCCAAAGGCAGTTCTTC
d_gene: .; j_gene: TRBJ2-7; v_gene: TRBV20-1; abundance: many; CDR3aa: CSASQVISSYEQYF; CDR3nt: TGCAGTGCTAGTCAGGTAATATCCTCCTACGAGCAGTACTTC
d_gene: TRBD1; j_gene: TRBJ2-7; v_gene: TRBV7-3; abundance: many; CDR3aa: CASSLWTGTYEQYF; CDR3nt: TGTGCCAGCAGCTTGTGGACAGGGACCTACGAGCAGTACTTC
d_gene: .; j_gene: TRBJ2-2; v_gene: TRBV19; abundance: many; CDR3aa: CASSMAGGVGNSGELFF; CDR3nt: TGTGCCAGTAGTATGGCCGGGGGAGTCGGAAACTCCGGGGAGCTGTTTTTT